What follows describes a single T cell receptor (beta chain). Its antigen is unidentified. This record comes from a study of T cells in Graves' hyperthyroidism and ophthalmopathy. RNA transcripts provided the source from which TCR beta CDR3 regions were amplified. Researchers ran a first-round RT-PCR on the TCR CDR3 using the HTBI primer set. TCRdb processed the multiplex PCR reads anew with MiXCR; each CDR3 protein has one entry. The sample gives around 760,000 distinct CDR3 sequences, under 45% of which show up once; roughly 30% is in the top ten. The study, taken as a whole, reports: Expanded thyroid clonotypes (above 0.001) were mostly also found in blood.

Germline CDR1 reads SGHKS; CDR2 reads YYEKEE (reference sequence). This CDR3 is built from 16 residues. V lost 0 bases and J lost 5, with 17 bases in between. Source material: blood. The rearrangement uses TRBV5-5 and TRBJ1-1, with a weak D call TRBD1 (5 bases). The TCR originated in a woman aged 40 to 55 with Graves' hyperthyroidism. This CDR3 is CASSLVIGRVGTEAFF. DNA for the CDR3: TGTGCCAGCAGCTTGGTGATCGGCAGGGTGGGGACTGAAGCTTTCTTT.